This TCR beta chain was recovered during a study of CD8+CD57+ T cells in acquired aplastic anemia. Whole-study context: The DNA of sorted CD4+ and CD8+ cells averaged 3.2 ug.

This clonotype was seen repeatedly, ten times or more. This CDR3 spans 16 amino acids. V dropped 3 bases and J dropped 2 bases, with 17 bases sitting between them. Germline lookup yields CDR1 SGDLS and CDR2 YYNGEE. Flow cytometry had shown expanded CD8+CD57+ cells in the patients chosen for sequencing. Acquired aplastic anemia of severe grade affected all patients. Patients were treatment-naive when blood was sampled. Genomic DNA constituted the template upon which TCR beta VDJ and CDR3 profiling was performed. One entry per CDR3 protein, called by TCRdb with MiXCR from the reads. Among 150,000 to 200,000 distinct CDR3 sequences listed, roughly 48% were seen once.

This TCR derives from a human donor with aplastic anemia. Sequencing was done on a sample of sorted CD4+, CD8+, or CD8+CD57+ T cells (not recorded which) from PBMCs. V and J are TRBV9 and TRBJ1-1, with a weak D call TRBD1 (5 bases). The CDR3 here is CASSAGTVSENTEAFF. The CDR3 region has the DNA TGTGCCAGCAGCGCTGGGACCGTCTCTGAAAACACTGAAGCTTTCTTT.